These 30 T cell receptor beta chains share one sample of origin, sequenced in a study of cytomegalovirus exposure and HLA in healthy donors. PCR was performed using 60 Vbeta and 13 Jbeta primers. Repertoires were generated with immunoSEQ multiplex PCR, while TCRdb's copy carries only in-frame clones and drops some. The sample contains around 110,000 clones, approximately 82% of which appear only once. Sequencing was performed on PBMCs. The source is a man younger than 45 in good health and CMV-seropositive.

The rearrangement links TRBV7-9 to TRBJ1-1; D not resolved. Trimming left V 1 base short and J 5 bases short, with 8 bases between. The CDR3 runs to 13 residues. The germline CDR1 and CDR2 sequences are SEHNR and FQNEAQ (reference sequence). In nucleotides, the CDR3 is TGTGCCAGCAGCTTAGAATCGGGGACTGAAGCTTTCTTT. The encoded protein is CASSLESGTEAFF.

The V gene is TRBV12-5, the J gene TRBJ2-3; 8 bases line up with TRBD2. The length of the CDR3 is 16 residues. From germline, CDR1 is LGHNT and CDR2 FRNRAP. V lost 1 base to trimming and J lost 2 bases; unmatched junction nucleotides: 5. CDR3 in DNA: TGTGCTAGTGGTTTGGGGTTAGCGGGGATCACAGATACGCAGTATTTT. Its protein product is CASGLGLAGITDTQYF.

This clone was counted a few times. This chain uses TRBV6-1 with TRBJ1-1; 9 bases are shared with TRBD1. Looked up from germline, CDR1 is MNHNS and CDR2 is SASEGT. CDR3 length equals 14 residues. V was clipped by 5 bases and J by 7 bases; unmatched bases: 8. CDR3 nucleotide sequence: TGTGCCAGCAGTTTACGGGACAGGGAAAATGAAGCTTTCTTT. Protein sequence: CASSLRDRENEAFF.

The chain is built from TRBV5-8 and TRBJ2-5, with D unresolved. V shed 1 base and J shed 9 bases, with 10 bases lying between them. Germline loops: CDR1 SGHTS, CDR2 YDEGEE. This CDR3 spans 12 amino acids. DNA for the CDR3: TGTGCCAGCAGCTTGCGGCAGACTCCCCAGTACTTC. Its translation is CASSLRQTPQYF.

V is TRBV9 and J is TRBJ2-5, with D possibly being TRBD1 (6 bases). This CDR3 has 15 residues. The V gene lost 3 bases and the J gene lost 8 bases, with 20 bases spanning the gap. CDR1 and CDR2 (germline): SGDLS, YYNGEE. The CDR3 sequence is CASSADLQGSRTQYF. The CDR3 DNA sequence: TGTGCCAGCAGCGCCGACTTACAGGGCTCGAGAACCCAGTACTTC.

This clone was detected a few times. The CDR3 DNA is TGTGCCAGCAGTCCACTAGCGGGGGGGCAGGATACGCAGTATTTT. This codes for CASSPLAGGQDTQYF. The chain links TRBV7-9 to TRBJ2-3; 13 positions match TRBD2. The germline V gene encodes CDR1 SEHNR and CDR2 FQNEAQ (reference sequence). The CDR3 covers 15 residues. V shed 6 bases and J 6 bases; nucleotides not matched to a gene: 6.

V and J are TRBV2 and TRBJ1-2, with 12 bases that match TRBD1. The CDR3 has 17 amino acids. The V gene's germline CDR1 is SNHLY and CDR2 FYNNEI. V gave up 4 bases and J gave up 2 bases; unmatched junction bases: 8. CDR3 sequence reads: CASSALGTGGKNYGYTF. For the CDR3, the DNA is TGTGCCAGCAGTGCCCTCGGGACAGGGGGCAAGAACTATGGCTACACCTTC. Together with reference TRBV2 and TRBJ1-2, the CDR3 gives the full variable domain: EPEVTQTPSHQVTQMGQEVILRCVPISNHLYFYWYRQILGQKVEFLVSFYNNEISEKSEIFDDQFSVERPDGSNFTLKIRSTKLEDSAMYFCASSALGTGGKNYGYTFGSGTRLTVV.

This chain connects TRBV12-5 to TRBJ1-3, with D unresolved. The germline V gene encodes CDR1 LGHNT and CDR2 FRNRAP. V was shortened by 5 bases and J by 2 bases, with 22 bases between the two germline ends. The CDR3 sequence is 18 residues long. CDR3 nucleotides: TGTGCTAGTGGTAAAGCCGGACGGGAAGAAGGTCCTGGAAACACCATATATTTT. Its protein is CASGKAGREEGPGNTIYF.

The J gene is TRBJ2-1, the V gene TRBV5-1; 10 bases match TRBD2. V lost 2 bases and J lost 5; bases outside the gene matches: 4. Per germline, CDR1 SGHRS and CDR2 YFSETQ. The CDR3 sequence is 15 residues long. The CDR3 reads CASSLLAGSDNEQFF. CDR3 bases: TGCGCCAGCAGCTTACTAGCGGGGAGCGACAATGAGCAGTTCTTC.

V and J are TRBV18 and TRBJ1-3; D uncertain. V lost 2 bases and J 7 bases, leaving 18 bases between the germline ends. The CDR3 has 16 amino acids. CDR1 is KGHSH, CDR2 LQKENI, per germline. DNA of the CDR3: TGTGCCAGCTCACCATCAAGACCGGCATCCGGGAACACCATATATTTT. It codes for CASSPSRPASGNTIYF.

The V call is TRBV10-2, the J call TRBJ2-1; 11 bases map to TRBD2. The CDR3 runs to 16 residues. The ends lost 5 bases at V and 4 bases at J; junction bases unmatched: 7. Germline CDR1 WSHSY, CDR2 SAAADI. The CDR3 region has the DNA TGCGCCAGCAGTAGCCCGGGGACTAGCGGATACAATGAGCAGTTCTTC. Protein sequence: CASSSPGTSGYNEQFF.

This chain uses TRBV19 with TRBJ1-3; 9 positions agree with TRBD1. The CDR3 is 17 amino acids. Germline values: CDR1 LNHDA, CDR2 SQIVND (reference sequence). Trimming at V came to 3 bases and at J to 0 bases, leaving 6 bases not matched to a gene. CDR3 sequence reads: CASSIWTGDASGNTIYF. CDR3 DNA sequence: TGTGCCAGTAGTATCTGGACAGGGGATGCCTCTGGAAACACCATATATTTT.

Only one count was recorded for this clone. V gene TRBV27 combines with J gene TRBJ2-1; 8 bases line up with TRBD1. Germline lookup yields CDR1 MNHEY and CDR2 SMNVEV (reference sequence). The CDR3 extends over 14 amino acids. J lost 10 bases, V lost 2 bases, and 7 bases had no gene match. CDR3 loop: CASSLRTGRPEQFF. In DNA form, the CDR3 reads TGTGCCAGCAGTTTAAGGACAGGGCGTCCAGAGCAGTTCTTC.

CDR3 coding DNA: TGTGCCAGCAGGGCACAGGGGACCACCGGGGAGCTGTTTTTT. Residues: CASRAQGTTGELFF. The V call is TRBV2, the J call TRBJ2-2, with TRBD1 matching over 7 bases. CDR1 is SNHLY, CDR2 FYNNEI, per germline. This CDR3 comprises 14 residues. Trimming removed 6 bases from V and 4 bases from J; junction bases left unmatched: 5.

In nucleotides, the CDR3 is TGTGCCAGCAGCTTACTTTTAGGGGGCCCCAGCTCCTACAATGAGCAGTTCTTC. Protein: CASSLLLGGPSSYNEQFF. The chain carries TRBV7-9 and TRBJ2-1; 7 bases map to TRBD1. There are 18 residues in the CDR3. J was trimmed by 0 bases and V by 2 bases; bases with no gene match: 10. The V gene's germline CDR1 is SEHNR and CDR2 FQNEAQ (reference sequence).

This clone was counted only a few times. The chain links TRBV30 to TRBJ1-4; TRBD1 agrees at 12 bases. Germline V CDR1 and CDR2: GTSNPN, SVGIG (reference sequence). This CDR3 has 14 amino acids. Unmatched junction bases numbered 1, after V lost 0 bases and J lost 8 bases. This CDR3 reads CAWSVGQGAEKLFF. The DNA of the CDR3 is TGTGCCTGGAGTGTGGGACAGGGGGCGGAAAAACTGTTTTTT.

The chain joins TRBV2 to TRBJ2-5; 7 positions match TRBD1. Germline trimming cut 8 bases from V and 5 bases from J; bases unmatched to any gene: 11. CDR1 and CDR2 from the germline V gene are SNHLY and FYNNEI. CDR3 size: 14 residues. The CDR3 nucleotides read TGTGCCAGCGGGGGCGTCTCACAGGGGGAGACCCAGTACTTC. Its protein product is CASGGVSQGETQYF.

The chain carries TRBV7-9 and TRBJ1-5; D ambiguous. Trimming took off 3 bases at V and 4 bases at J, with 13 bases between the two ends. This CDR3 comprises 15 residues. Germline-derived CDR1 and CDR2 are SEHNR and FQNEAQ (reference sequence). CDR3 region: CASSFGGSSNQPQHF. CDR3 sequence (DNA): TGTGCCAGCAGCTTCGGAGGCTCGAGTAATCAGCCCCAGCATTTT.

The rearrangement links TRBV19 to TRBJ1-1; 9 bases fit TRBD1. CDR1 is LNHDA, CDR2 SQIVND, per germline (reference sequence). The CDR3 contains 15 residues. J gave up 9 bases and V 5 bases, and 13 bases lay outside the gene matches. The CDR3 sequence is CASSPRDREIIKAFF. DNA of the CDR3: TGTGCCAGTAGTCCCCGGGACAGGGAGATCATAAAAGCTTTCTTT.

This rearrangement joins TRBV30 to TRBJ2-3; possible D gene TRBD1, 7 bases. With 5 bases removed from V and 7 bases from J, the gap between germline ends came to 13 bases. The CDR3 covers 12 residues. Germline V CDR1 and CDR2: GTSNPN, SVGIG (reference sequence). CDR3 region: CAWSGGRNTQYF. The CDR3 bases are TGTGCCTGGTCAGGGGGGCGGAATACGCAGTATTTT.

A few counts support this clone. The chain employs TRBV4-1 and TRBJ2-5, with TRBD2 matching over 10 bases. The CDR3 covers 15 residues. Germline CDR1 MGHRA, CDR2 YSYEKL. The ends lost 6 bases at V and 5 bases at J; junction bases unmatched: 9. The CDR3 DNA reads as TGCGCCAGCAGGAGCGGGGGGGCCTCGGGGGAGACCCAGTACTTC. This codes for CASRSGGASGETQYF.

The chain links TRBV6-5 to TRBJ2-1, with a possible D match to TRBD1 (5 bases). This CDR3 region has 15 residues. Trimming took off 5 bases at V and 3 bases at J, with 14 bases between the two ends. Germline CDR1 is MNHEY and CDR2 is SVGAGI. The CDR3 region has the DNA TGTGCCAGCAGTCACCCGACAGCCCTCTACAATGAGCAGTTCTTC. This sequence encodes CASSHPTALYNEQFF.

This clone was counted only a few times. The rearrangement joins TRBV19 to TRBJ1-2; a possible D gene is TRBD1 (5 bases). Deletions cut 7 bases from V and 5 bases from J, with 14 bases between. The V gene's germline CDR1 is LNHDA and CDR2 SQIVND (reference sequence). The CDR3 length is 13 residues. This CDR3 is CASMGPASYGYTF. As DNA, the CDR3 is TGTGCCAGTATGGGGCCAGCCTCATATGGCTACACCTTC.

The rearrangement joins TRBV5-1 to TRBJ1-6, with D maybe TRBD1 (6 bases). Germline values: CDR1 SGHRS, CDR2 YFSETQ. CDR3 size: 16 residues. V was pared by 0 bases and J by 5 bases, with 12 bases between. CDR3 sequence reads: CASSLVGQQNNSPLHF. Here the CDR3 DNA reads TGCGCCAGCAGCTTGGTTGGACAGCAAAATAATTCACCCCTCCACTTT.

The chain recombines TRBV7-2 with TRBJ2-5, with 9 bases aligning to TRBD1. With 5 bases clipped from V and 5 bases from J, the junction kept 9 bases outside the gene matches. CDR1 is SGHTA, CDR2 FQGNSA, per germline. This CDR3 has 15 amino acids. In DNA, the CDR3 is TGTGCCAGCAGCACCTCTTGGACAGGGGTGGAGACCCAGTACTTC. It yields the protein CASSTSWTGVETQYF.

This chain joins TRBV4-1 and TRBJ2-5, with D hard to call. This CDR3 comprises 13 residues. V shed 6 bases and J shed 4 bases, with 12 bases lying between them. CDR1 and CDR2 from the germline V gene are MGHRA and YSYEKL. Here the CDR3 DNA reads TGCGCCAGCAGTACCGGAGTGGGAGAGACCCAGTACTTC. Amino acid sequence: CASSTGVGETQYF.

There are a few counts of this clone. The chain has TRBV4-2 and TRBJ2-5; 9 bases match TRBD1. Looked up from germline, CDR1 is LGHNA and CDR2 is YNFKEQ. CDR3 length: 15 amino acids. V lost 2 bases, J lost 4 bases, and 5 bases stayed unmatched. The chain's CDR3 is CASSQYDRGLETQYF. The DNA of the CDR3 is TGTGCCAGCAGCCAATACGACAGGGGGTTAGAGACCCAGTACTTC.

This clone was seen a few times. The CDR3 sequence: CASLDGGTGDYGYTF. The CDR3 DNA is TGTGCCAGCTTGGATGGAGGGACAGGGGACTATGGCTACACCTTC. The chain combines TRBV28 with TRBJ1-2; TRBD1 matches 10 bases. This CDR3 is built from 15 residues. V gave up 8 bases and J gave up 3 bases; unmatched junction bases: 9. CDR1 is MDHEN and CDR2 is SYDVKM in the germline V gene.

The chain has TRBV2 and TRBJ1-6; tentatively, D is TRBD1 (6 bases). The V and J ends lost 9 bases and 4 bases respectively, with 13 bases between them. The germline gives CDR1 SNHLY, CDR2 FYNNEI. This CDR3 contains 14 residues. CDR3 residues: CASNMDSYNSPLHF. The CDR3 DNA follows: TGTGCCAGTAATATGGACAGTTATAATTCACCCCTCCACTTT.

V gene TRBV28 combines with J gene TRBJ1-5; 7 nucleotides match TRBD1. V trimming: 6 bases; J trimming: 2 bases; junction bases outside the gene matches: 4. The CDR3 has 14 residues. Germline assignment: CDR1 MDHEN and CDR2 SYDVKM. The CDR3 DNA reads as TGTGCCAGCAGCCGAACAGGGGGCAATCAGCCCCAGCATTTT. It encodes CASSRTGGNQPQHF.